This T cell receptor beta chain is from a study of graft-versus-host responses after intestinal transplantation (dated by TCRdb to 2020 to 2023). Study-level background: The transplants that recipients got were multivisceral, liver-intestinal, or isolated intestinal. Alloreactive clones were identified by sequencing pre-transplant mixed lymphocyte reaction products and comparing these products with unstimulated pre-transplant donor and recipient T cells. After intestinal transplantation, graft-versus-host and host-versus-graft alloreactive T cell clones in the graft, circulation and bone marrow were tracked using bulk TCR-beta CDR3 sequencing. The cohort enrolled 20 to 30 intestinal transplant recipients, one of whom was a retransplant, and a few patients without pretransplant specimens were excluded. Donor T cell macrochimerism was defined as a peak of at least 4% donor T cells among recipient peripheral blood mononuclear cells. Every recipient was given anti-thymocyte globulin induction, followed by roughly 3 years of maintenance tacrolimus and steroids. Instead of going to the commercial service, samples from a few later patients were sequenced in-house on an Illumina MiSeq and processed with MiXCR. General conclusions and limits of the study: GvH clones were found in recipient bone marrow, and some of the GvH clones appeared earlier in ileal mucosa or blood, which is consistent with an intestinal mucosal origin. Patients with donor T cell macrochimerism had high GvH to HvG T cell clonal ratios in their allografts. Early after transplant, peak levels of circulating GvH clones were found to be associated with declines in HvG clones. Conclusions were limited by the relatively low number and heterogeneity of intestinal transplant patients.

This clone has only one observation. Its specific antigen is unknown. No base quality information exists; no much larger clone differs at one position. The intended sense of this specimen's time point label: cells obtained before transplantation from donor or recipient. CD3+CD4+ and CD3+CD8+ populations were FACS-sorted from unstimulated pre-transplant donor and recipient cells taken from spleen or lymph nodes. Including the terminal cysteine and phenylalanine, the CDR3 comprises 15 residues. Only the CDR3 region is kept as DNA, spanning 45 bases read in frame from base 1. V and J are trimmed by 4 bases and 6 bases, and the gene matches miss 10 bases of the junction. According to the germline V gene, CDR1 reads SQVTM and CDR2 reads ANQGSEA. Libraries came from the immunoSEQ multiplex PCR assay. For most patients, genomic DNA was isolated with the Qiagen DNeasy Blood and Tissue Kit and sent frozen to Adaptive Biotechnologies for TCR sequencing. High-throughput TCR-beta CDR3 sequencing of genomic DNA from most patients was performed by Adaptive Biotechnologies. Per the authors' processing: Adaptive's ImmunoSEQ software was the source of the TCR sequencing data for roughly 19 patients, while three other patients were processed with MiXCR and VDJtools. CD4 versus CD8 sorting errors were corrected by removing sequences found in both subsets at a frequency ratio below 5:1. CDR3 nucleotide sequences shared between donor and recipient were removed because the origin of such sequences could not be assigned. To count as alloreactive, a clone needed at least 2-fold expansion over unstimulated cells and a minimum CFSE-low frequency of 0.002% (template counts) or 0.001% (read counts). Clones were considered mappable if detected in sequenced pre-transplant spleen, lymph node, or MLR CFSE-low populations of the donor or recipient. Cumulative frequency of alloreactive clones was calculated as a percentage of all sequences weighted by copy number. Here the immuneACCESS table is served through TCRdb, limited to in-frame sequences with V and J called. Missing clones are a known gap in these copies; in checked studies unresolved V genes cover under half, and the rest lacks a known reason. V, J and clone size derive from that table, while D and trimming were established from the DNA sequence. Across this sample there are tens of thousands of clones, with approximately 95% seen only once. Together, the top ten hold under 0.25% of the sample.

This clonotype originated in a human donor who was the organ donor for an intestinal transplant. Sample: unstimulated CD8+ T cells sorted from spleen or lymph node cells, taken before transplant. The V and J segments used are TRBV29-1 and TRBJ2-2, and 8 bases in between align with TRBD2. The CDR3 loop reads CSVVNPGGFAGELFF. The DNA reads as follows: TGCAGCGTTGTAAATCCGGGGGGGTTTGCCGGGGAGCTGTTTTTT.